This TCR beta chain was identified during a study of control samples from healthy donors and cancer patients. The assay was immunoSEQ multiplex PCR, and TCRdb's table has in-frame clones only and misses some. The sample records fewer than 500,000 clones, over 75% being singletons. There are 14 residues in the CDR3. Trimming at V came to 5 bases and at J to 3 bases, leaving 6 bases not matched to a gene. The V gene's germline CDR1 is SQVTM and CDR2 ANQGSEA. This chain joins TRBV29-1 and TRBJ2-3, with 9 positions matching TRBD2. The specimen sequenced was PBMCs. The sequence derives from a man aged 40-55 years with head and neck cancer. Here the CDR3 reads CSVHDSGRTDTQYF. Written as DNA, the CDR3 is TGCAGCGTTCACGATAGCGGGAGAACAGATACGCAGTATTTT.